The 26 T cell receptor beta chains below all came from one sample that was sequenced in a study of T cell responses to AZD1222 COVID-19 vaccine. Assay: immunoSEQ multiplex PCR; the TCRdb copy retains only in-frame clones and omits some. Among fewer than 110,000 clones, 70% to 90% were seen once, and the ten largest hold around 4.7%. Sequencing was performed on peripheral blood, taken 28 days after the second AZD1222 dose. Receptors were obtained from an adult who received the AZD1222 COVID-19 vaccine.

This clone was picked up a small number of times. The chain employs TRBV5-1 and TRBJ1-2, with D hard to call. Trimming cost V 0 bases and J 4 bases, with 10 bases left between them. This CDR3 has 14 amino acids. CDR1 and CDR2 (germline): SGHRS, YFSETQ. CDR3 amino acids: CASSLDGGSYGYTF. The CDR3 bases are TGCGCCAGCAGCTTGGATGGAGGTAGCTATGGCTACACCTTC. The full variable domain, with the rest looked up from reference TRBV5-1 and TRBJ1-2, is KAGVTQTPRYLIKTRGQQVTLSCSPISGHRSVSWYQQTPGQGLQFLFEYFSETQRNKGNFPGRFSGRQFSNSRSEMNVSTLELGDSALYLCASSLDGGSYGYTFGSGTRLTVV.

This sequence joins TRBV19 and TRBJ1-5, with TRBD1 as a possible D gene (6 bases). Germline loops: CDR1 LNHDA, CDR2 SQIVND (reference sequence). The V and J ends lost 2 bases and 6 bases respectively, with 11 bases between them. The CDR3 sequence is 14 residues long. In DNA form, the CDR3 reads TGTGCCAGTAGTATACAGGGGATTGGTCAGCCCCAGCATTTT. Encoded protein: CASSIQGIGQPQHF.

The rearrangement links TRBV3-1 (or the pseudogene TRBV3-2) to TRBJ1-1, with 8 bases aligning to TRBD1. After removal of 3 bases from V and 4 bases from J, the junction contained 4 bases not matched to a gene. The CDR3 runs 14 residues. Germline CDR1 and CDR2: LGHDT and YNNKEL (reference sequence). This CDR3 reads CASSHGQGITEAFF. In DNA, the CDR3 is TGTGCCAGCAGCCATGGACAGGGAATCACTGAAGCTTTCTTT.

CDR3 sequence: CASTLDRIMNTEAFF. The DNA for the CDR3 is TGTGCCAGCACCTTGGACAGAATCATGAACACTGAAGCTTTCTTT. The rearrangement links TRBV7-8 to TRBJ1-1; D is possibly TRBD1 (6 bases). Trimming took off 7 bases at V and 0 bases at J, with 15 bases between the two ends. CDR1 and CDR2 (germline): SGHVS, FQNEAQ. CDR3 length: 15 amino acids. Full variable domain (remainder filled in from reference TRBV7-8 and TRBJ1-1): GAGVSQSPRYKVAKRGQDVALRCDPISGHVSLFWYQQALGQGPEFLTYFQNEAQLDKSGLPSDRFFAERPEGSVSTLKIQRTQQEDSAVYLCASTLDRIMNTEAFFGQGTRLTVV.

DNA for the CDR3: TGTGCCAGCAGTTTCCGGGGACCCAAGAGAAGATACTTC. Amino acid sequence: CASSFRGPKRRYF. This chain connects TRBV12-3 or TRBV12-4 to TRBJ2-5, with D perhaps matching TRBD1 or TRBD2 (5 bases each). V lost 3 bases to trimming and J lost 14 bases, with 19 bases between them. The CDR3 is 13 residues long.

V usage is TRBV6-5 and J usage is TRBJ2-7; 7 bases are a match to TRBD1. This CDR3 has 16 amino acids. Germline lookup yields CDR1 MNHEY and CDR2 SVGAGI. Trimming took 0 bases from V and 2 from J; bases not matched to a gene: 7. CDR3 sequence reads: CASSYSIGGATYEQYF. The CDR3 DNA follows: TGTGCCAGCAGTTACTCGATAGGGGGCGCGACCTACGAGCAGTACTTC.

In DNA, the CDR3 is TGTGCCAGTACCTGGGGGCGGGCCACCGGGGAGCTGTTTTTT. Amino acids: CASTWGRATGELFF. The gene calls are TRBV19 and TRBJ2-2, with TRBD1 as a possible D gene (6 bases). CDR3 length: 14 residues. From germline, CDR1 is LNHDA and CDR2 SQIVND (reference sequence). V was clipped by 7 bases and J by 4 bases, with 13 bases between them.

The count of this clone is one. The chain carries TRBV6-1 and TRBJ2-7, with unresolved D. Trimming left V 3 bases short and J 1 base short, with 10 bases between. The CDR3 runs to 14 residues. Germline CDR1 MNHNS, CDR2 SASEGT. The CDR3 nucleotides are TGTGCCAGCAGTGAGTGGACCGGGTCCTACGAGCAGTACTTC. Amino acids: CASSEWTGSYEQYF.

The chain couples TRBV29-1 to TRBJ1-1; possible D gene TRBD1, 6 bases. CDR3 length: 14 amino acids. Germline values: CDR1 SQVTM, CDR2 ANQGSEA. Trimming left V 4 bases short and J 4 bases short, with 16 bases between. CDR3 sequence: CSVVRGPSGTEAFF. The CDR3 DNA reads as TGCAGCGTTGTCAGGGGTCCTTCCGGCACTGAAGCTTTCTTT.

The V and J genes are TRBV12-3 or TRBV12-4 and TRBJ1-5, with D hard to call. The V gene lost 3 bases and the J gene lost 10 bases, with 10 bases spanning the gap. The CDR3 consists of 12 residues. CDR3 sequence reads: CASSLAGSPQHF. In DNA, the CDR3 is TGTGCCAGCAGTTTGGCGGGGTCACCCCAGCATTTT.

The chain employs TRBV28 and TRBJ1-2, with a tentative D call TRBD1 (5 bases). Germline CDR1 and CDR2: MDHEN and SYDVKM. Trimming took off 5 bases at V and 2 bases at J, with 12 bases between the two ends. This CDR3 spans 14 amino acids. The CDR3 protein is CASSESGKNYGYTF. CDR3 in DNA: TGTGCCAGCAGTGAATCAGGGAAAAACTATGGCTACACCTTC.

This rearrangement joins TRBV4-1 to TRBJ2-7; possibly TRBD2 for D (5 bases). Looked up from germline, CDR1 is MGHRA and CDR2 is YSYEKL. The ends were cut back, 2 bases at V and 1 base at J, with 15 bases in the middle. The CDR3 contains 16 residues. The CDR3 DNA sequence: TGCGCCAGCAGCCAATTCGTCTCCTCGGGGTCCTACGAGCAGTACTTC. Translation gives CASSQFVSSGSYEQYF.

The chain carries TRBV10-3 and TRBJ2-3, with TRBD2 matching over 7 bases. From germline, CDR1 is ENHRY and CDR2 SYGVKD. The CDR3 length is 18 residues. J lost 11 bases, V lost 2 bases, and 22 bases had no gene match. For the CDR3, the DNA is TGTGCCATCAGTGAGCCGCCCCGGGCGGGCGGGGGAGCCGCAGGGCAGTATTTT. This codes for CAISEPPRAGGGAAGQYF.

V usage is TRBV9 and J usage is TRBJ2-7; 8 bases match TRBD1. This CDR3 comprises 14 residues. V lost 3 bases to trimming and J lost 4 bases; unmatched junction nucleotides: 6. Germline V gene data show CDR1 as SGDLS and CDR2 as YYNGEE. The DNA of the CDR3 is TGTGCCAGCAGCGCCGATACAGGGGGTTACGAGCAGTACTTC. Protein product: CASSADTGGYEQYF. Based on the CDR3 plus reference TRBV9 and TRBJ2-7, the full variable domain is DSGVTQTPKHLITATGQRVTLRCSPRSGDLSVYWYQQSLDQGLQFLIQYYNGEERAKGNILERFSAQQFPDLHSELNLSSLELGDSALYFCASSADTGGYEQYFGPGTRLTVT.

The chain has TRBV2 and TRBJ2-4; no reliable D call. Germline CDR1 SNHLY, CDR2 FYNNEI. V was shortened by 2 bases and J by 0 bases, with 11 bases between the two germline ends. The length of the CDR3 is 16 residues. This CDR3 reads CASSESLNQAKNIQYF. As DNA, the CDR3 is TGTGCCAGCAGTGAAAGTCTCAACCAAGCCAAAAACATTCAGTACTTC.

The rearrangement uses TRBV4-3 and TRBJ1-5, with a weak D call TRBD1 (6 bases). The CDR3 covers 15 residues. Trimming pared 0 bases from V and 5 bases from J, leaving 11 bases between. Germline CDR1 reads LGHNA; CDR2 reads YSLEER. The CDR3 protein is CASSQEAAGDQPQHF. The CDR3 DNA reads TGCGCCAGCAGCCAAGAAGCGGCAGGGGATCAGCCCCAGCATTTT.

This CDR3 reads CASSLQGDTQYF. The CDR3 coding sequence is TGTGCCAGCAGTTTGCAAGGAGATACGCAGTATTTT. The chain carries TRBV28 and TRBJ2-3; D not resolved. Trimming pared 3 bases from V and 5 bases from J, leaving 6 bases between. The germline V gene encodes CDR1 MDHEN and CDR2 SYDVKM. CDR3 length: 12 amino acids.

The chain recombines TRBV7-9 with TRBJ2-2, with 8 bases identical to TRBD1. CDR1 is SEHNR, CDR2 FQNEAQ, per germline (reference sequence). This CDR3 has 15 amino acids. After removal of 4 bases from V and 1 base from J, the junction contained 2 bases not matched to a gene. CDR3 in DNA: TGTGCCAGCAGCTCCGGACAGGGGAACACCGGGGAGCTGTTTTTT. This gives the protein CASSSGQGNTGELFF.

The CDR3 region has the DNA TGCGCCAGCAGAGACCACGGGGTCGGCACCCACAATGAGCAGTTCTTC. Its translation: CASRDHGVGTHNEQFF. This sequence joins TRBV5-1 and TRBJ2-1, with TRBD2 as a possible D gene (5 bases). Germline V gene lookup returns CDR1 SGHRS and CDR2 YFSETQ. This CDR3 is built from 16 residues. The ends were cut back, 5 bases at V and 5 bases at J, with 20 bases in the middle.

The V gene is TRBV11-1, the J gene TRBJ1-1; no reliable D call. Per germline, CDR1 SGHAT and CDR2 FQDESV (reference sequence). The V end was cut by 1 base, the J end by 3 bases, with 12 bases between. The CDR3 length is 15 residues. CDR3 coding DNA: TGTGCCAGCAGCTTAGTTCGCAGGTCACACACTGAAGCTTTCTTT. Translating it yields CASSLVRRSHTEAFF.

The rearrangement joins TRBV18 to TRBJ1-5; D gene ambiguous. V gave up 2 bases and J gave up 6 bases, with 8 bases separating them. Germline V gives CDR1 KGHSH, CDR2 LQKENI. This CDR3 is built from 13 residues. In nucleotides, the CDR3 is TGTGCCAGCTCACCAGGGGTAAGTCAGCCCCAGCATTTT. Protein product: CASSPGVSQPQHF.

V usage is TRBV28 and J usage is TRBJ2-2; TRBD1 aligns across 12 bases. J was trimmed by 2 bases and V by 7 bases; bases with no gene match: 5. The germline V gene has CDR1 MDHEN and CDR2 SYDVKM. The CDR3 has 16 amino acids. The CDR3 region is CASKVGQGANTGELFF. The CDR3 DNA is TGTGCCAGCAAAGTGGGACAGGGGGCTAACACCGGGGAGCTGTTTTTT.

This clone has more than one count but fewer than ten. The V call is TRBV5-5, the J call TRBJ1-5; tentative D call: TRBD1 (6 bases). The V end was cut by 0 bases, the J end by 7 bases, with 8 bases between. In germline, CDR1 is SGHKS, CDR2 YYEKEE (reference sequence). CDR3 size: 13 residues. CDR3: CASSLDRAQPQHF. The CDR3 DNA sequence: TGTGCCAGCAGCTTGGACAGGGCCCAGCCCCAGCATTTT.

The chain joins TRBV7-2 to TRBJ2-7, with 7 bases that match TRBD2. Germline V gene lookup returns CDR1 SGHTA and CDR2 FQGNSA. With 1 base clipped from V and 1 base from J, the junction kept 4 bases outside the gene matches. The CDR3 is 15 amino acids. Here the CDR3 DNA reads TGTGCCAGCAGCTTAGTAAGCGGGGATTCCTACGAGCAGTACTTC. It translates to CASSLVSGDSYEQYF. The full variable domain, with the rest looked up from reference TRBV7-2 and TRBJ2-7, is GAGVSQSPSNKVTEKGKDVELRCDPISGHTALYWYRQSLGQGLEFLIYFQGNSAPDKSGLPSDRFSAERTGGSVSTLTIQRTQQEDSAVYLCASSLVSGDSYEQYFGPGTRLTVT.

CDR3 sequence: CATSDPGRAQETQYF. The CDR3 coding sequence is TGTGCCACCAGTGATCCCGGGAGGGCCCAAGAGACCCAGTACTTC. J is TRBJ2-5 and V is TRBV24-1; 8 bases are a match to TRBD2. The CDR3 loop spans 15 amino acids. The trim removed 3 bases at V and 1 base at J, leaving 3 bases unmatched. Germline loops: CDR1 KGHDR, CDR2 SFDVKD.

The CDR3 DNA follows: TGTGCCAGCAGCCCCAACATCGGCGAGCAGTACTTC. It encodes CASSPNIGEQYF. The genes are TRBV12-3 or TRBV12-4 and TRBJ2-7, with unresolved D. Trimming took 6 bases from V and 6 from J, leaving 12 bases between them. The CDR3 loop spans 12 amino acids.